These 25 T cell receptor beta chains were all obtained from the same sample, sequenced in a study of blood T cell repertoires in COVID-19. Profiled with immunoSEQ multiplex PCR; TCRdb holds only in-frame clones, not every one. Among approximately 96,000 clones listed, about 87% were seen once. Sequences were obtained from peripheral blood. Receptor source: a human donor with COVID-19, enrolled during active disease. The donor label of this sample is uncertain.

The chain joins TRBV28 to TRBJ2-5, with 12 positions matching TRBD1. The length of the CDR3 is 17 residues. Germline trimming cut 5 bases from V and 2 bases from J; bases unmatched to any gene: 9. Per the germline V gene, CDR1 is MDHEN and CDR2 is SYDVKM. Here the CDR3 reads CASSRGTGGAGQETQYF. The CDR3 DNA follows: TGTGCCAGCAGTCGCGGGACAGGGGGCGCGGGGCAAGAGACCCAGTACTTC.

The chain has TRBV6-5 and TRBJ1-2; unclear D gene. Germline CDR1 and CDR2: MNHEY and SVGAGI. CDR3 length equals 14 residues. V lost 2 bases to trimming and J lost 8 bases, with 15 bases between them. This chain's CDR3 is CASSYGQVPGGYTF. The CDR3 DNA reads as TGTGCCAGCAGTTACGGGCAAGTCCCAGGAGGCTACACCTTC.

The chain recombines TRBV5-1 with TRBJ1-1; the match to TRBD1 covers 7 bases. V lost 0 bases to trimming and J lost 0 bases; unmatched junction nucleotides: 11. Germline-derived CDR1 and CDR2 are SGHRS and YFSETQ. This CDR3 contains 18 residues. This CDR3 is CASSLGEVEDRMNTEAFF. CDR3 in DNA: TGCGCCAGCAGCTTGGGGGAAGTCGAGGACAGGATGAACACTGAAGCTTTCTTT.

The count of this clone is one. The CDR3 loop is CASSLVTTGTGGAGELFF. The CDR3 region has the DNA TGTGCCAGCAGCTTAGTTACGACCGGGACAGGGGGCGCCGGGGAGCTGTTTTTT. The rearrangement links TRBV7-6 to TRBJ2-2; the match to TRBD1 covers 12 bases. From germline, CDR1 is SGHVS and CDR2 FNYEAQ. This CDR3 comprises 18 residues. Trimming cost V 1 base and J 6 bases; bases outside gene matches: 9.

This clone has a handful of counts. The genes are TRBV19 and TRBJ1-4, with a tentative D call TRBD1 (5 bases). The CDR3 extends over 17 amino acids. V lost 4 bases, J lost 7 bases, and 22 bases lay in between. Germline CDR1 reads LNHDA; CDR2 reads SQIVND (reference sequence). DNA for the CDR3: TGTGCCAGTAGTAGGACCCTCTCGACAGTCTCGGGTGAAAAACTGTTTTTT. Protein product: CASSRTLSTVSGEKLFF.

The chain uses TRBV6-5 and TRBJ1-5; D is possibly TRBD1 (5 bases). CDR3 length equals 13 residues. Germline values: CDR1 MNHEY, CDR2 SVGAGI. V lost 7 bases and J 6 bases, leaving 13 bases between the germline ends. This chain's CDR3 is CASKGAPGQPQHF. DNA for the CDR3: TGTGCCAGCAAAGGGGCTCCGGGTCAGCCCCAGCATTTT.

This clone was counted a few times. V gene TRBV5-4 combines with J gene TRBJ2-2; D gene ambiguous. The germline gives CDR1 SGHNT, CDR2 YYREEE (reference sequence). The ends were cut back, 0 bases at V and 6 bases at J, with 9 bases in the middle. The CDR3 runs to 14 residues. CDR3 in DNA: TGTGCCAGCAGCTTGGCCGGGTATCCCGGGGAGCTGTTTTTT. As protein: CASSLAGYPGELFF.

The gene calls are TRBV29-1 and TRBJ2-7; D is unclear. The germline V and J ends were trimmed by 5 bases and 2 bases, with 7 bases remaining between them. The CDR3 consists of 11 residues. CDR1 is SQVTM and CDR2 is ANQGSEA in the germline V gene. The DNA for the CDR3 is TGCAGCGTTACTACTGCCTACGAGCAGTACTTC. This sequence encodes CSVTTAYEQYF.

V is TRBV19 and J is TRBJ1-5; TRBD1 agrees at 8 bases. This CDR3 has 16 amino acids. Germline CDR1 LNHDA, CDR2 SQIVND (reference sequence). Trimming removed 1 base from V and 6 bases from J; junction bases left unmatched: 8. The CDR3 DNA reads TGTGCCAGTAGTATAGCCCAGGGGGCGCTAGGTCAGCCCCAGCATTTT. Translated, it gives CASSIAQGALGQPQHF.

The gene calls are TRBV2 and TRBJ2-5; 7 bases map to TRBD1. Per the germline V gene, CDR1 is SNHLY and CDR2 is FYNNEI. The CDR3 covers 13 residues. Germline trimming cut 8 bases from V and 1 base from J; bases unmatched to any gene: 4. The CDR3 nucleotides read TGTGCCAGCCAGGGACAGCTCCAAGAGACCCAGTACTTC. Translation: CASQGQLQETQYF.

The chain recombines TRBV18 with TRBJ1-2; 11 nucleotides agree with TRBD1. Germline assignment: CDR1 KGHSH and CDR2 LQKENI. The CDR3 extends over 15 amino acids. With 4 bases clipped from V and 6 bases from J, the junction kept 7 bases outside the gene matches. CDR3 in DNA: TGTGCCAGCTCACTCGGACAGGGGGCCTTAAATGGCTACACCTTC. Its translation: CASSLGQGALNGYTF.

The chain has TRBV5-4 and TRBJ1-6, with 7 positions matching TRBD1. Looked up from germline, CDR1 is SGHNT and CDR2 is YYREEE (reference sequence). This CDR3 contains 14 residues. Germline trimming cut 3 bases from V and 4 bases from J; bases unmatched to any gene: 1. CDR3 nucleotide sequence: TGTGCCAGCAGCTCGACAGGGTATAATTCACCCCTCCACTTT. Protein: CASSSTGYNSPLHF.

V is TRBV19 and J is TRBJ2-6; no clear D gene. Trimming removed 6 bases from V and 0 bases from J, with 6 bases in between. Germline CDR1 reads LNHDA; CDR2 reads SQIVND (reference sequence). The CDR3 sequence is 14 residues long. The CDR3 DNA is TGTGCCAGTAGGGCTGCCTCTGGGGCCAACGTCCTGACTTTC. Its translation: CASRAASGANVLTF.

The rearrangement links TRBV6-5 to TRBJ1-4; a weak D match, TRBD1 (6 bases). The CDR3 is 15 residues long. CDR1 MNHEY and CDR2 SVGAGI come from the germline V gene. Trimming shortened V by 0 bases and J by 7 bases, and 12 bases separated the two germline ends. The CDR3 region has the DNA TGTGCCAGCAGTTACTCGCAGGGGCGGGTTGAAAAACTGTTTTTT. Translation gives CASSYSQGRVEKLFF.

This clone appeared a few times. The chain employs TRBV6-5 and TRBJ1-1; unclear D gene. Germline CDR1 is MNHEY and CDR2 is SVGAGI. The ends were cut back, 5 bases at V and 2 bases at J, with 12 bases in the middle. The CDR3 is 14 residues long. The DNA of the CDR3 is TGTGCCAGCAGTCACCTCGCGGCTAACACTGAAGCTTTCTTT. It is translated as CASSHLAANTEAFF.

This clone occurred once. The chain carries TRBV4-1 and TRBJ1-6, with D possibly TRBD1 on 5 matching bases. The CDR3 is 16 residues long. CDR1 MGHRA and CDR2 YSYEKL come from the germline V gene. V was trimmed by 4 bases and J by 13 bases, leaving 23 bases between them. The CDR3, as DNA: TGCGCCAGCAGCCCACTCGCCACCCTGGACCGGGGGCCCCTCCACTTT. Protein: CASSPLATLDRGPLHF.

The chain employs TRBV12-3 or TRBV12-4 and TRBJ1-5, with D maybe TRBD1 (6 bases). The CDR3 extends over 13 amino acids. Trimming pared 6 bases from V and 6 bases from J, leaving 12 bases between. The chain's CDR3 is CASRGTISQPQHF. In DNA, the CDR3 is TGTGCCAGCAGGGGGACAATCAGTCAGCCCCAGCATTTT.

V usage is TRBV6-6 and J usage is TRBJ1-6; TRBD1 matches 7 bases. The CDR3 sequence is 14 residues long. The V gene end was trimmed by 6 bases and the J gene end by 9 bases; junction bases not matched to a gene: 8. Germline V CDR1 and CDR2: MNHNY, SVGAGI (reference sequence). CDR3 region: CASSPRGETSPLHF. The CDR3 coding sequence is TGTGCCAGCAGCCCCAGGGGGGAGACTTCACCCCTCCACTTT.

This clone is a singleton in its sample. Sequence at one end of the junction differs from germline and may be a read error. The V call is TRBV11-3, the J call TRBJ2-5; 10 bases fit TRBD2. The CDR3 sequence is 13 residues long. Germline values: CDR1 SGHNT, CDR2 YENEEA. The CDR3 loop reads CASSLAGGETQYF. The CDR3 nucleotides are TGTGCCAGCAGTTTAGCGGGGGGTGAGACCCAGTACTTC.

The chain is built from TRBV18 and TRBJ1-2; TRBD1 matches at 10 bases. Germline loops: CDR1 KGHSH, CDR2 LQKENI. The CDR3 contains 15 residues. Trimming took 1 base from V and 4 from J; bases not matched to a gene: 3. CDR3 bases: TGTGCCAGCTCACCACAAGGACAGGGGGTCTATGGCTACACCTTC. This translates into CASSPQGQGVYGYTF.

As regards this clone: The junction and the germline gene differ at one end; a read error may be behind it. The J gene is TRBJ1-4, the V gene TRBV27; 9 nucleotides agree with TRBD1. Germline CDR1 reads MNHEY; CDR2 reads SMNVEV (reference sequence). The CDR3 extends over 15 amino acids. The CDR3 spells CASTLRGQGNEKLFF. CDR3 sequence (DNA): TGTGCCAGCACTTTAAGGGGACAGGGAAATGAAAAACTGTTTTTT. The full variable domain, with the rest looked up from reference TRBV27 and TRBJ1-4, is EAQVTQNPRYLITVTGKKLTVTCSQNMNHEYMSWYRQDPGLGLRQIYYSMNVEVTDKGDVPEGYKVSRKEKRNFPLILESPSPNQTSLYFCASTLRGQGNEKLFFGSGTQLSVL.

In this sample, this clone turned up once. This rearrangement joins TRBV7-3 to TRBJ1-3; D is unresolved. Trimming stripped 0 bases from V and 0 bases from J, with 9 bases between. This CDR3 has 16 residues. Germline V lookup: CDR1 SGHTA, CDR2 FQGTGA. The CDR3 region is CASSLTGGSSGNTIYF. CDR3 DNA: TGTGCCAGCAGCTTAACGGGAGGCAGCTCTGGAAACACCATATATTTT.

The chain carries TRBV24-1 and TRBJ2-4; D is unresolved. CDR1 KGHDR and CDR2 SFDVKD come from the germline V gene. The CDR3 spans 18 residues. The ends were cut back, 0 bases at V and 0 bases at J, with 14 bases in the middle. The CDR3 DNA sequence: TGTGCCACCAGTGATTTGCGAGGTTTTAAACTAGCCAAAAACATTCAGTACTTC. This translates into CATSDLRGFKLAKNIQYF.

V is TRBV2 and J is TRBJ2-1, with D tentatively TRBD2 (5 bases). The length of the CDR3 is 16 residues. V gave up 7 bases and J gave up 4 bases, with 20 bases separating them. The germline gives CDR1 SNHLY, CDR2 FYNNEI. The CDR3 loop reads CASNPTLASVYNEQFF. CDR3 bases: TGTGCCAGCAATCCTACTTTAGCGTCCGTTTACAATGAGCAGTTCTTC.

Only one count was recorded for this clone. The rearrangement uses TRBV5-1 and TRBJ1-3, with D tentatively TRBD1 (5 bases). The germline V and J ends were trimmed by 3 bases and 6 bases, with 16 bases remaining between them. The germline gives CDR1 SGHRS, CDR2 YFSETQ. The CDR3 extends over 15 amino acids. CDR3 protein: CASSSAARVENTIYF. In DNA form, the CDR3 reads TGCGCCAGCAGCTCCGCCGCCAGGGTCGAAAACACCATATATTTT.